A single sample is the source of the 26 T cell receptor beta chains below, sequenced in a study of blood T cell repertoires in COVID-19. Using immunoSEQ multiplex PCR, the repertoire was profiled, and TCRdb retains in-frame clones only, with some absent. The table lists about 150,000 clones, approximately 80% of them singletons. What was sequenced was peripheral blood. The receptor source for this set is a woman between 55 and 75 years old with acute or convalescent COVID-19.

Here the CDR3 DNA reads TGCAGCGTGGGGACAGGGGTGAACACTGAAGCTTTCTTT. Translating it yields CSVGTGVNTEAFF. The rearrangement links TRBV29-1 to TRBJ1-1; 10 nucleotides line up with TRBD1. The V gene's germline CDR1 is SQVTM and CDR2 ANQGSEA. The CDR3 is made up of 13 amino acids. With V trimmed by 6 bases and J by 0 bases, 1 base remained unmatched.

The J gene is TRBJ1-3, the V gene TRBV6-5; D remains unclear. Germline V gene sequence: CDR1 MNHEY, CDR2 SVGAGI. Trimming pared 0 bases from V and 4 bases from J, leaving 7 bases between. CDR3 size: 14 residues. The CDR3 DNA follows: TGTGCCAGCAGTTACTCTACGGGAGGAAACACCATATATTTT. Protein: CASSYSTGGNTIYF.

The chain joins TRBV19 to TRBJ1-2; 8 nucleotides match TRBD1. Per the germline V gene, CDR1 is LNHDA and CDR2 is SQIVND (reference sequence). The CDR3 runs to 14 residues. The V and J ends lost 6 bases and 0 bases, in that order; junction bases with no gene match: 3. CDR3 sequence reads: CASSGQGANYGYTF. The CDR3 DNA reads TGTGCCAGTAGCGGACAGGGAGCTAACTATGGCTACACCTTC.

This sequence joins TRBV4-1 and TRBJ1-2; 7 bases are a match to TRBD1. The V segment lost 1 base and the J segment 2 bases; nucleotides outside the gene matches: 1. CDR3 length: 14 amino acids. Germline V gene sequence: CDR1 MGHRA, CDR2 YSYEKL. The chain's CDR3 is CASSQATGNYGYTF. The CDR3 DNA sequence: TGCGCCAGCAGCCAAGCGACAGGGAACTATGGCTACACCTTC.

The chain is built from TRBV7-2 and TRBJ2-7; 7 bases are a match to TRBD1. Trimming removed 1 base from V and 6 bases from J; junction bases left unmatched: 9. Germline CDR1 and CDR2: SGHTA and FQGNSA. The CDR3 length is 15 residues. The CDR3, as DNA: TGTGCCAGCAGCTTAGGAACTTTGGGACAGATCGAGCAGTACTTC. This sequence encodes CASSLGTLGQIEQYF.

The rearrangement links TRBV5-8 to TRBJ1-4; TRBD1 agrees at 9 bases. V gave up 4 bases and J gave up 8 bases; unmatched junction bases: 9. The germline CDR1 and CDR2 sequences are SGHTS and YDEGEE. The CDR3 is 15 amino acids. CDR3 bases: TGTGCCAGCAGCCCGGGACAGGGAGGGATGGAAAAACTGTTTTTT. Amino acids: CASSPGQGGMEKLFF.

The chain employs TRBV12-3 or TRBV12-4 and TRBJ1-1, with D possibly being TRBD1 (6 bases). This CDR3 region has 11 residues. The V gene lost 3 bases and the J gene lost 12 bases, with 11 bases spanning the gap. The CDR3 region is CASSLLGGTFF. The CDR3 DNA reads TGTGCCAGCAGTTTGTTAGGGGGAACTTTCTTT.

The chain uses TRBV7-2 and TRBJ1-2, with D unclear. CDR3 length equals 16 residues. Trimming stripped 2 bases from V and 0 bases from J, with 13 bases between. Per the germline V gene, CDR1 is SGHTA and CDR2 is FQGNSA. DNA of the CDR3: TGTGCCAGCAGCTTAAACCGATTACTAACTAACTATGGCTACACCTTC. As protein: CASSLNRLLTNYGYTF.

As DNA, the CDR3 is TGTGCCTGGAGTCGAGGGACAGGGGAACAGCCCCAGCATTTT. Amino acid sequence: CAWSRGTGEQPQHF. The chain is built from TRBV30 and TRBJ1-5; TRBD1 agrees at 10 bases. The CDR3 is 14 residues long. The germline gives CDR1 GTSNPN, CDR2 SVGIG (reference sequence). J gave up 7 bases and V 2 bases, and 5 bases lay outside the gene matches.

CDR3 nucleotides: TGTGCCAGCAGCCCAAACGCAAACAGGGGGACTGAAGCTTTCTTT. Its protein is CASSPNANRGTEAFF. The chain has TRBV7-3 and TRBJ1-1; 8 positions agree with TRBD1. This CDR3 spans 15 amino acids. CDR1 SGHTA and CDR2 FQGTGA come from the germline V gene. Trimming cost V 5 bases and J 5 bases; bases outside gene matches: 10.

The chain combines TRBV12-3 or TRBV12-4 with TRBJ1-2; 7 positions agree with TRBD1. With 8 bases clipped from V and 2 bases from J, the junction kept 2 bases outside the gene matches. This CDR3 spans 12 amino acids. The CDR3 here is CASADRNYGYTF. In DNA, the CDR3 is TGTGCCAGCGCGGACAGGAACTATGGCTACACCTTC.

This clone showed up just a few times. The V gene is TRBV11-1, the J gene TRBJ1-2; D gene uncertain. The CDR3 runs 13 residues. CDR1 and CDR2 from the germline V gene are SGHAT and FQDESV (reference sequence). V gave up 5 bases and J gave up 3 bases, with 10 bases separating them. The chain's CDR3 is CASSPRKYYGYTF. CDR3 in DNA: TGTGCCAGCAGCCCGAGGAAATACTATGGCTACACCTTC.

This sequence joins TRBV19 and TRBJ1-5; no clear D gene. The germline V and J ends were trimmed by 10 bases and 0 bases, with 13 bases remaining between them. There are 14 residues in the CDR3. The V gene's germline CDR1 is LNHDA and CDR2 SQIVND (reference sequence). Here the CDR3 reads CATSSVYSNQPQHF. As DNA, the CDR3 is TGTGCCACCTCCTCAGTGTATAGCAATCAGCCCCAGCATTTT.

The rearrangement joins TRBV9 to TRBJ2-1, with a tentative D call TRBD2 (7 bases). Germline V CDR1 and CDR2: SGDLS, YYNGEE. Between the trimmed V and J ends, which lost 0 bases and 4 bases, there was a span of 14 bases. The CDR3 consists of 16 residues. The CDR3 loop reads CASSVVGGGAYNEQFF. For the CDR3, the DNA is TGTGCCAGCAGCGTAGTTGGAGGGGGGGCATACAATGAGCAGTTCTTC.

V and J are TRBV5-1 and TRBJ2-3; D gene ambiguous. CDR3 length: 12 residues. Trimming removed 0 bases at V and 6 bases at J, with 5 bases between. Germline CDR1 SGHRS, CDR2 YFSETQ. The CDR3 nucleotides are TGCGCCAGCAGCTTGGCTAGGGATACGCAGTATTTT. Protein product: CASSLARDTQYF.

The J gene is TRBJ2-2, the V gene TRBV7-3, with a tentative D call TRBD2 (6 bases). Germline CDR1 SGHTA, CDR2 FQGTGA. The CDR3 loop spans 15 amino acids. The V gene lost 6 bases and the J gene lost 1 base, with 12 bases spanning the gap. The CDR3 reads CASRPGLENTGELFF. DNA of the CDR3: TGTGCCAGCAGGCCGGGACTGGAGAACACCGGGGAGCTGTTTTTT.

This clone has just one count. The rearrangement joins TRBV7-8 to TRBJ2-3, with 8 bases that match TRBD1. The CDR3 is 14 residues long. V trimming: 5 bases; J trimming: 4 bases; junction bases outside the gene matches: 5. Germline CDR1 is SGHVS and CDR2 is FQNEAQ. CDR3 protein: CASSPQGQADTQYF. The CDR3 nucleotides are TGTGCCAGCAGCCCCCAGGGACAGGCAGATACGCAGTATTTT.

This clone was detected a few times. The chain recombines TRBV19 with TRBJ2-7; weak D call: TRBD1 (6 bases). V dropped 8 bases and J dropped 0 bases, with 14 bases sitting between them. The CDR3 has 14 residues. Germline-derived CDR1 and CDR2 are LNHDA and SQIVND (reference sequence). The CDR3 nucleotides are TGTGCCAGTTCTATTGGACAGAGCTCCTACGAGCAGTACTTC. The encoded protein is CASSIGQSSYEQYF.

The rearrangement links TRBV5-1 to TRBJ1-1, with TRBD1 as a possible D gene (5 bases). This CDR3 is 15 amino acids long. Trimming took 4 bases from V and 1 from J, leaving 14 bases between them. Germline assignment: CDR1 SGHRS and CDR2 YFSETQ. CDR3 in amino acids: CASSAAGYRNTEAFF. CDR3 coding DNA: TGCGCCAGCAGCGCCGCAGGGTATAGGAACACTGAAGCTTTCTTT.

V and J are TRBV13 and TRBJ1-3; D ambiguous. The V end lost 2 bases, the J end lost 3 bases, and 11 bases lay between the germline ends. Germline CDR1 is PRHDT and CDR2 is FYEKMQ (reference sequence). This CDR3 has 15 amino acids. CDR3 nucleotides: TGTGCCAGCAGCTTACGGGGTTTTGGTGGAAACACCATATATTTT. Its protein product is CASSLRGFGGNTIYF.

The rearrangement joins TRBV2 to TRBJ1-2, with D perhaps TRBD1 (5 bases). The CDR3 totals 11 residues. Trimming removed 7 bases at V and 8 bases at J, with 11 bases between. Germline CDR1 and CDR2: SNHLY and FYNNEI. CDR3 residues: CASKGTGGYTF. The CDR3 coding sequence is TGTGCCAGCAAAGGGACTGGCGGCTACACCTTC.

The chain joins TRBV6-1 to TRBJ2-1, with D perhaps matching TRBD2 (6 bases). The length of the CDR3 is 16 residues. Looked up from germline, CDR1 is MNHNS and CDR2 is SASEGT. Trimming pared 0 bases from V and 7 bases from J, leaving 16 bases between. The CDR3 spells CASSEARGRGKNEQFF. CDR3 bases: TGTGCCAGCAGTGAAGCCCGAGGGCGGGGTAAAAATGAGCAGTTCTTC.

The chain links TRBV6-5 to TRBJ1-6, with D uncertain. The V gene's germline CDR1 is MNHEY and CDR2 SVGAGI. The CDR3 sequence is 14 residues long. Trimming cost V 2 bases and J 10 bases, with 12 bases left between them. The CDR3 reads CASSYEADRSPLHF. CDR3 coding DNA: TGTGCCAGCAGTTACGAGGCGGATCGGTCACCCCTCCACTTT.

Ten or more counts support this clone. The chain joins TRBV7-9 to TRBJ2-4, with 10 bases fitting TRBD1. Germline V CDR1 and CDR2: SEHNR, FQNEAQ (reference sequence). The CDR3 contains 18 residues. The CDR3 DNA sequence: TGTACGCACAGCTTGTATGGGACAGGGGTAATTGGCAAAAACATTCAGTACTTC. This translates into CTHSLYGTGVIGKNIQYF.

The CDR3 is CASGLDTHSYNSPLHF. In DNA, the CDR3 is TGTGCTAGTGGTTTAGACACGCACTCCTATAATTCACCCCTCCACTTT. This chain uses TRBV12-5 with TRBJ1-6; D call uncertain. Germline loops: CDR1 LGHNT, CDR2 FRNRAP. This CDR3 is built from 16 residues. Trimming removed 3 bases from V and 0 bases from J, with 9 bases in between.

This clone has only one observation. V usage is TRBV6-6 and J usage is TRBJ1-2; D not resolved. The CDR3 runs to 16 residues. CDR1 and CDR2 (germline): MNHNY, SVGAGI (reference sequence). The germline V and J ends were trimmed by 6 bases and 0 bases, with 17 bases remaining between them. CDR3 sequence (DNA): TGTGCCAGCAGCCGTTCTGTGGCACCTTCTAACTATGGCTACACCTTC. Its protein product is CASSRSVAPSNYGYTF.